Listed below are T cell receptor beta chains from one sample, sequenced in a study of molecular identifiers for immune sequencing clone quantification. Each CDR3 protein gets one entry after TCRdb re-called the PCR reads with MiXCR. The sample lists about half a million distinct CDR3 sequences, 25% occurring once. The source material was naive CD8+ T cells from blood, with Jurkat cell RNA spiked in. All receptors derive from a human donor in good health. Some libraries in this study had Jurkat cell RNA spiked in. Each CDR3 is given with its conserved first and last residue. Each record gives: clone size, D gene, J gene, V gene, CDR3 DNA, CDR3 protein. D genes are given only for firm matches. Rows give clone size only sometimes, using once, few, many, or a class for an expanded clone.

few | TRBD1 | TRBJ1-3 | TRBV27 | TGTGCCAGCAGTAGGAAGGGACAGGATTTTGTCGGAAACACCATATATTTT | CASSRKGQDFVGNTIYF
many | - | TRBJ1-4 | TRBV7-6 | TGTGCCAGCAGCTTGTTGACCGTATCCCACCATGAAAAACTGTTTTTT | CASSLLTVSHHEKLFF
many | TRBD1 | TRBJ1-1 | TRBV6-5 | TGTGCCAGCAGCTGGGGACAGACGAACACTGAAGCTTTCTTT | CASSWGQTNTEAFF
- | - | TRBJ2-7 | TRBV6-5 | TGTGCCAGCAGTTTCGGGTTTATTTACGAGCAGTACTTC | CASSFGFIYEQYF
few | - | TRBJ2-7 | TRBV4-1 | TGCGCCAGCAGCCACCGAGACCCCTCCTACGAGCAGTACTTC | CASSHRDPSYEQYF
many | TRBD1 | TRBJ2-1 | TRBV4-1 | TGCGCCAGCAGCCAAGAATGGGCAGGGGACAGGGTGCAGTTCTTC | CASSQEWAGDRVQFF
many | - | TRBJ2-4 | TRBV6-5 | TGTGCCAGCAGTACACCGGGACTAGCCAAAAACATTCAGTACTTC | CASSTPGLAKNIQYF
few | - | TRBJ2-5 | TRBV6-2/TRBV6-3 | TGTGCCAGCAGTTTAACGCGGGCCTTATTAGAGACCCAGTACTTC | CASSLTRALLETQYF
- | - | TRBJ2-1 | TRBV25-1 | TGTGCCAGCAGTCCATTAGGGGGAGATCTTCTCTCCTACAATGAGCAGTTCTTC | CASSPLGGDLLSYNEQFF
- | - | TRBJ2-3 | TRBV13 | TGTGCCAGCAGCCCGGAGGGGCGGCAGCGAGATACGCAGTATTTT | CASSPEGRQRDTQYF
once | TRBD1 | TRBJ1-1 | TRBV4-3 | TGCGCCAGCAACCAAGATCGATCCGGGACAGGGCGCCTTGAAGCTTTCTTT | CASNQDRSGTGRLEAFF
few | - | TRBJ1-4 | TRBV7-6 | TGTGCCAGCAGCTTGGGGAGGAACAGGGTTGATGGCGAAAAACTGTTTTTT | CASSLGRNRVDGEKLFF
- | TRBD2 | TRBJ2-3 | TRBV6-4 | TGTGCCAGCAGACTAGCGGGGTACACAGATACGCAGTATTTT | CASRLAGYTDTQYF
many | - | TRBJ2-5 | TRBV4-1 | TGCGCCAGCAGCCAAGTTGCTCTAAGGGATCAAGAGACCCAGTACTTC | CASSQVALRDQETQYF
many | TRBD1 | TRBJ1-1 | TRBV5-1 | TGCGCCAGCAGCCTTGTAGGGGGCAGGAGTGAAGCTTTCTTT | CASSLVGGRSEAFF
- | - | TRBJ2-5 | TRBV12-5 | TGTGCTAGTGGTTTGGTATTTGGAGAGACCCATTACTTC | CASGLVFGETHYF
few | TRBD1 | TRBJ2-5 | TRBV12-3/TRBV12-4 | TGTGCCAGCAGCCAGTTTCTCAAACCAGGGACAGTAAAAGAGACCCAGTACTTC | CASSQFLKPGTVKETQYF
- | TRBD1 | TRBJ2-7 | TRBV4-1 | TGCGCCAGCAGCCAGCAGACAGGGATGCCCTACGAGCAGTACTTC | CASSQQTGMPYEQYF
few | - | TRBJ2-3 | TRBV20-1 | TGCAGTGCTGCCAGACAACCCACAGATACGCAGTATTTT | CSAARQPTDTQYF
- | - | TRBJ2-2 | TRBV6-5 | TGTGCCAGCACCCACAGGGAGAACACCGGGGAGCTGTTTTTT | CASTHRENTGELFF
- | - | TRBJ1-2 | TRBV5-6 | TGTGCCAGCAGCTTAGCATTTGGCTACACCTTC | CASSLAFGYTF
- | - | TRBJ2-7 | TRBV2 | TGTGCCAGCAGTATTTACATTTCCTACGAGCAGTACTTC | CASSIYISYEQYF
many | - | TRBJ2-7 | TRBV7-6 | TGTGCCAGCACCCCGGTGGGGCGGTACGAGCAGTACTTC | CASTPVGRYEQYF
- | TRBD2 | TRBJ2-5 | TRBV7-6 | TGTGCCAGCAGCCTTAGGACTAGGAAGGGCCCAGAGGCCCAGTACTTC | CASSLRTRKGPEAQYF
few | TRBD2 | TRBJ2-3 | TRBV12-5 | TGTGCTAGTGCCACAGGGACTAGCGGGCCCACAGATACGCAGTATTTT | CASATGTSGPTDTQYF
- | TRBD1 | TRBJ1-1 | TRBV5-5 | TGTGCCAGCAGCTTCCATACAGGGGCCCTTGAAGCTTTCTTT | CASSFHTGALEAFF